The clone carrying this T cell receptor (beta chain) was counted ten times or more. Antigen unknown. The source of the sample is a study of T cells in Graves' hyperthyroidism and ophthalmopathy. The CDR3 sequence is 17 residues long. In germline, CDR1 is KGHDR, CDR2 SFDVKD. The ends were cut back, 4 bases at V and 0 bases at J, with 15 bases in the middle. Amplification targeted TCR beta CDR3 regions from RNA transcripts. With the HTBI primer set, the TCR CDR3 went through a first round of RT-PCR. TCRdb re-called the multiplex PCR reads with MiXCR, one entry per CDR3 protein. The profile shows 650,000 to 700,000 distinct CDR3 sequences, roughly a sixth of them singletons. Overall study findings and caveats: In the blood, most expanded thyroid clonotypes above 0.001 appeared as well.

Diagnosis rested on symptoms, serum thyroxine and TRAb, thyroid ultrasound, and orbital computed tomography. Sequencing was done on a sample of blood. This receptor was taken from a man aged 45-60 years with Graves' hyperthyroidism. The chain couples TRBV24-1 to TRBJ1-5; weak D call: TRBD1 (5 bases). The CDR3 loop reads CATSDERRDGSNQPQHF. As DNA, the CDR3 is TGTGCCACCAGTGACGAGCGCCGGGACGGTAGCAATCAGCCCCAGCATTTT.